What follows are 30 T cell receptor beta chains derived from one specimen sequenced in a study of T-cell reconstitution after alpha-beta-depleted transplantation in children. It was with unique molecular identifiers that the TCRbeta library was prepared. TCRdb re-analysed the PCR reads in MiXCR, keeping a single row per CDR3 protein. This table holds about 640,000 distinct CDR3 sequences, approximately 16% found once. This material consisted of PBMCs from the stem cell graft donor, taken from the stem cell graft. The source is a human donor who donated a stem cell graft to a child with acute myeloid leukemia.

V gene TRBV11-3 combines with J gene TRBJ2-1; D not resolved. Per germline, CDR1 SGHNT and CDR2 YENEEA. With 0 bases removed from V and 5 bases from J, the gap between germline ends came to 5 bases. This CDR3 region has 13 residues. In DNA, the CDR3 is TGTGCCAGCAGCTTAGAATCGGACAATGAGCAGTTCTTC. It is translated as CASSLESDNEQFF.

The gene calls are TRBV28 and TRBJ2-5, with D perhaps being TRBD1 or TRBD2 (5 bases each). Germline CDR1 is MDHEN and CDR2 is SYDVKM. This CDR3 contains 14 residues. The germline V and J ends were trimmed by 5 bases and 4 bases, with 14 bases remaining between them. The CDR3 region has the DNA TGTGCCAGCAGTGCCTGGGGACCCAGAGAGACCCAGTACTTC. Encoded protein: CASSAWGPRETQYF.

This clonotype was detected a few times. This chain joins TRBV25-1 and TRBJ2-5, with D perhaps matching TRBD2 (6 bases). The CDR3 extends over 12 amino acids. In germline, CDR1 is MGHDK, CDR2 SYGVNS. Deletions cut 4 bases from V and 6 bases from J, with 9 bases between. This CDR3 reads CASSAGRKTQYF. As DNA, the CDR3 is TGTGCCAGCAGTGCCGGGAGAAAGACCCAGTACTTC.

In its sample, this clonotype was seen a few times. The rearrangement links TRBV5-1 to TRBJ1-4; D is unresolved. This CDR3 is built from 15 residues. The V end was cut by 5 bases, the J end by 0 bases, with 11 bases between. From germline, CDR1 is SGHRS and CDR2 YFSETQ. The chain's CDR3 is CASRPSGATNEKLFF. The CDR3 bases are TGCGCCAGCAGGCCATCAGGCGCAACTAATGAAAAACTGTTTTTT.

In this sample, this clonotype turned up a few times. This sequence joins TRBV5-1 and TRBJ1-1, with D maybe TRBD1 (6 bases). The CDR3 covers 14 residues. Germline V gene sequence: CDR1 SGHRS, CDR2 YFSETQ. V lost 2 bases and J lost 6, with 14 bases in between. CDR3 coding DNA: TGCGCCAGCAGCTTTGGGGTACAGGGCGCTGAAGCTTTCTTT. Translation gives CASSFGVQGAEAFF.

This chain joins TRBV7-8 and TRBJ1-2, with a tentative D call TRBD1 (5 bases). Germline CDR1 reads SGHVS; CDR2 reads FQNEAQ. This CDR3 has 14 amino acids. V gave up 3 bases and J gave up 8 bases, with 16 bases separating them. The CDR3 loop is CASSFAGPANGYTF. In DNA, the CDR3 is TGTGCCAGCAGCTTTGCAGGGCCGGCGAACGGCTACACCTTC.

This clonotype was picked up many times. The CDR3 DNA is TGTGCCAGCAGTTCGGGACAGGGGGGAAACTATGGCTACACCTTC. Translating it yields CASSSGQGGNYGYTF. The rearrangement links TRBV12-3 or TRBV12-4 to TRBJ1-2; TRBD1 agrees at 11 bases. Germline trimming cut 4 bases from V and 2 bases from J; bases unmatched to any gene: 3. CDR3 size: 15 residues.

The rearrangement uses TRBV20-1 and TRBJ2-7; no definite D call. From germline, CDR1 is DFQATT and CDR2 SNEGSKA (reference sequence). Trimming left V 0 bases short and J 5 bases short, with 14 bases between. This CDR3 region has 14 residues. The CDR3 sequence is CSARESGYPDEQYF. The DNA of the CDR3 is TGCAGTGCTAGAGAATCTGGGTATCCAGACGAGCAGTACTTC.

This clonotype was detected ten times or more. The chain has TRBV7-6 and TRBJ2-1; the D is unclear. The CDR3 is 15 residues long. Germline V gene data show CDR1 as SGHVS and CDR2 as FNYEAQ. V was cut by 1 base and J by 10 bases, with 17 bases left in between. The chain's CDR3 is CASSLGTAAFGEQFF. The CDR3 DNA follows: TGTGCCAGCAGCTTAGGAACGGCAGCCTTCGGGGAGCAGTTCTTC.

As regards this clonotype: One end of the junction is discordant with germline, which a read error may explain. The chain has TRBV6-2 or TRBV6-3 and TRBJ1-5; no reliable D call. Germline-derived CDR1 and CDR2 are MNHEY and SVGEGT. The CDR3 spans 14 residues. Here the CDR3 reads CASSYSMSIQPQHF. The CDR3, as DNA: TGTGCCAGCAGTTACTCGATGAGCATTCAGCCCCAGCATTTT.

This clonotype was picked up a small number of times. The chain uses TRBV6-1 and TRBJ1-5; 8 nucleotides agree with TRBD1. The V and J ends lost 6 bases and 5 bases, in that order; junction bases with no gene match: 15. This CDR3 is 17 amino acids long. Germline CDR1 reads MNHNS; CDR2 reads SASEGT. The CDR3 DNA reads as TGTGCCAGCAGGCCCGGGACAGGCGGGCTGAGGCATCAGCCCCAGCATTTT. Translated, it gives CASRPGTGGLRHQPQHF.

The rearrangement joins TRBV7-9 to TRBJ1-2; 12 nucleotides align to TRBD1. The CDR3 runs to 17 residues. J lost 5 bases, V lost 4 bases, and 11 bases had no gene match. The V gene's germline CDR1 is SEHNR and CDR2 FQNEAQ (reference sequence). The CDR3 coding sequence is TGTGCCAGCAGCTCCAGCGCCGGGACAGGGGGCCGGTATGGCTACACCTTC. Its protein product is CASSSSAGTGGRYGYTF.

This clonotype was detected only a few times. The rearrangement links TRBV6-2 or TRBV6-3 to TRBJ2-2; weak D call: TRBD2 (5 bases). Germline V gene sequence: CDR1 MNHEY, CDR2 SVGEGT. V dropped 3 bases and J dropped 5 bases, with 13 bases sitting between them. The CDR3 length is 15 residues. CDR3 sequence reads: CASSYSAGGTGELFF. As DNA, the CDR3 is TGTGCCAGCAGTTATTCGGCAGGAGGAACCGGGGAGCTGTTTTTT.

The rearrangement links TRBV29-1 to TRBJ2-2; 9 bases agree with TRBD2. V lost 7 bases to trimming and J lost 6 bases; unmatched junction nucleotides: 3. Per the germline V gene, CDR1 is SQVTM and CDR2 is ANQGSEA. This CDR3 contains 12 residues. The CDR3 coding sequence is TGCAGCGCGGCGGGGGGGGCCGGGGAGCTGTTTTTT. It encodes CSAAGGAGELFF.

This chain uses TRBV5-5 with TRBJ1-3, with D hard to call. This CDR3 has 16 residues. V was trimmed by 5 bases and J by 1 base, leaving 16 bases between them. Looked up from germline, CDR1 is SGHKS and CDR2 is YYEKEE (reference sequence). CDR3 amino acids: CASRSSWGGSGNTIYF. For the CDR3, the DNA is TGTGCCAGCAGATCCTCTTGGGGAGGATCTGGAAACACCATATATTTT.

This clonotype was recorded many times. The chain carries TRBV20-1 and TRBJ2-5; D possibly corresponds to TRBD2 (6 bases). This CDR3 has 14 residues. Trimming took 3 bases from V and 2 from J, leaving 13 bases between them. Germline V lookup: CDR1 DFQATT, CDR2 SNEGSKA (reference sequence). The CDR3 loop reads CSARIRGTQETQYF. The DNA for the CDR3 is TGCAGTGCTAGGATCCGGGGGACTCAAGAGACCCAGTACTTC.

CDR3 nucleotides: TGTGCCAGCAGTATGATGGACAGACCCAAGGGCGAGCAGTACGTC. Amino acid sequence: CASSMMDRPKGEQYV. The V and J genes are TRBV28 and TRBJ2-7, with D possibly being TRBD1 (6 bases). Germline V CDR1 and CDR2: MDHEN, SYDVKM. The CDR3 spans 15 residues. Trimming shortened V by 5 bases and J by 6 bases, and 20 bases separated the two germline ends.

This clonotype was observed at least ten times. This sequence joins TRBV10-3 and TRBJ2-7, with D perhaps given as TRBD1 or TRBD2 (5 bases each). Germline CDR1 reads ENHRY; CDR2 reads SYGVKD. The V gene lost 1 base and the J gene lost 2 bases, with 9 bases spanning the gap. The CDR3 is 14 amino acids. CDR3 nucleotides: TGTGCCATCAGTGAGTATGGGGGAACCTACGAGCAGTACGTC. This codes for CAISEYGGTYEQYV.

CDR3 sequence (DNA): TGCAGCGTTGTTGCACGAGCCAACCCGGTCCGAGGGTTGTACACTGAAGCTTTCTTT. Translation gives CSVVARANPVRGLYTEAFF. This sequence joins TRBV29-1 and TRBJ1-1; D is unclear. V was trimmed by 4 bases and J by 3 bases, leaving 30 bases between them. This CDR3 spans 19 amino acids. Per the germline V gene, CDR1 is SQVTM and CDR2 is ANQGSEA.

This chain joins TRBV11-2 and TRBJ2-4; 7 bases line up with TRBD1. This CDR3 contains 12 residues. Germline V gene lookup returns CDR1 SGHAT and CDR2 FQNNGV. Losses at the gene ends were 2 bases for V and 12 bases for J; bases not matched to a gene: 4. In nucleotides, the CDR3 is TGTGCCAGCAGCTTAATAGGGGGCGGTCAGTACTTC. This sequence encodes CASSLIGGGQYF.

V usage is TRBV4-1 and J usage is TRBJ2-2; D may match TRBD1 or TRBD2 (5 bases each). Trimming removed 1 base at V and 5 bases at J, with 17 bases between. The CDR3 loop spans 17 amino acids. The V gene's germline CDR1 is MGHRA and CDR2 YSYEKL. CDR3 coding DNA: TGCGCCAGCAGCCAAGGAGGGGCCGACCTTTCGACCGGGGAGCTGTTTTTT. Amino acid sequence: CASSQGGADLSTGELFF.

This clonotype was seen repeatedly, ten times or more. The chain recombines TRBV20-1 with TRBJ1-1; 11 bases fit TRBD1. The V segment lost 3 bases and the J segment 1 base; nucleotides outside the gene matches: 4. This CDR3 comprises 15 residues. Germline V gene lookup returns CDR1 DFQATT and CDR2 SNEGSKA (reference sequence). CDR3 DNA sequence: TGCAGTGCTAGCCGGGACAGGGGGTCGAACACTGAAGCTTTCTTT. This translates into CSASRDRGSNTEAFF.

The V gene is TRBV7-3, the J gene TRBJ2-3; maybe TRBD2 (6 bases). Trimming left V 2 bases short and J 6 bases short, with 15 bases between. The germline CDR1 and CDR2 sequences are SGHTA and FQGTGA. This CDR3 region has 15 residues. The CDR3 sequence: CASSLGSGRGDTQYF. The CDR3 coding sequence is TGTGCCAGCAGCTTAGGGTCCGGGAGAGGGGATACGCAGTATTTT.

This clonotype was recorded many times. The chain links TRBV20-1 to TRBJ2-2, with D perhaps matching TRBD1 (6 bases). Trimming shortened V by 7 bases and J by 0 bases, and 9 bases separated the two germline ends. This CDR3 region has 13 residues. CDR1 is DFQATT, CDR2 SNEGSKA, per germline (reference sequence). CDR3 region: CSVRQANTGELFF. As DNA, the CDR3 is TGCAGTGTACGACAGGCGAACACCGGGGAGCTGTTTTTT.

This clonotype was seen ten or more times. The chain joins TRBV12-3 or TRBV12-4 to TRBJ1-2, with D hard to call. Trimming cost V 2 bases and J 4 bases, with 11 bases left between them. CDR3 size: 14 residues. CDR3 DNA sequence: TGTGCCAGCAGTTTATCGACCTATGCCTATGGCTACACCTTC. Its protein is CASSLSTYAYGYTF.

This clonotype was seen only a few times. The chain couples TRBV20-1 to TRBJ2-7; 9 positions agree with TRBD2. Germline CDR1 DFQATT, CDR2 SNEGSKA (reference sequence). The V and J ends lost 3 bases and 3 bases, in that order; junction bases with no gene match: 27. The CDR3 is made up of 21 amino acids. The CDR3 is CSASFASVGSRGLAGIYEQYF. The CDR3 nucleotides read TGCAGTGCTAGCTTCGCAAGTGTTGGCTCGAGGGGGCTAGCGGGGATCTACGAGCAGTACTTC.

The sample holds many counts of this clonotype. The V and J genes are TRBV12-3 or TRBV12-4 and TRBJ2-1; D not certain. The CDR3 runs to 15 residues. V dropped 5 bases and J dropped 8 bases, with 19 bases sitting between them. CDR3 region: CASSNTRFGLDEQFF. The CDR3 coding sequence is TGTGCCAGCAGTAACACACGCTTCGGTTTGGATGAGCAGTTCTTC.

This clonotype has a handful of counts. The chain couples TRBV7-9 to TRBJ1-5; D unresolved. CDR1 is SEHNR, CDR2 FQNEAQ, per germline (reference sequence). The CDR3 is 14 amino acids. Trimming took 5 bases from V and 0 from J, leaving 8 bases between them. The CDR3 protein is CASSHGVSNQPQHF. The CDR3 region has the DNA TGTGCCAGCAGCCATGGCGTTAGCAATCAGCCCCAGCATTTT.

This clonotype occurred many times. The CDR3 coding sequence is TGTGCCACCAGTGATCCGGGAGGGAGTACGCAGTATTTT. Translation gives CATSDPGGSTQYF. The chain employs TRBV24-1 and TRBJ2-3; 8 bases fit TRBD2. The ends lost 3 bases at V and 8 bases at J; junction bases unmatched: 3. Germline CDR1 reads KGHDR; CDR2 reads SFDVKD. CDR3 length equals 13 residues.

This clonotype has ten or more counts. This chain joins TRBV20-1 and TRBJ1-6; 7 positions agree with TRBD1. This CDR3 has 18 amino acids. Germline values: CDR1 DFQATT, CDR2 SNEGSKA (reference sequence). Trimming took 2 bases from V and 0 from J; bases not matched to a gene: 10. CDR3 in DNA: TGCAGTGCTAGATCAGAGGGCAGGGGGAGCTCCTATAATTCACCCCTCCACTTT. It translates to CSARSEGRGSSYNSPLHF.